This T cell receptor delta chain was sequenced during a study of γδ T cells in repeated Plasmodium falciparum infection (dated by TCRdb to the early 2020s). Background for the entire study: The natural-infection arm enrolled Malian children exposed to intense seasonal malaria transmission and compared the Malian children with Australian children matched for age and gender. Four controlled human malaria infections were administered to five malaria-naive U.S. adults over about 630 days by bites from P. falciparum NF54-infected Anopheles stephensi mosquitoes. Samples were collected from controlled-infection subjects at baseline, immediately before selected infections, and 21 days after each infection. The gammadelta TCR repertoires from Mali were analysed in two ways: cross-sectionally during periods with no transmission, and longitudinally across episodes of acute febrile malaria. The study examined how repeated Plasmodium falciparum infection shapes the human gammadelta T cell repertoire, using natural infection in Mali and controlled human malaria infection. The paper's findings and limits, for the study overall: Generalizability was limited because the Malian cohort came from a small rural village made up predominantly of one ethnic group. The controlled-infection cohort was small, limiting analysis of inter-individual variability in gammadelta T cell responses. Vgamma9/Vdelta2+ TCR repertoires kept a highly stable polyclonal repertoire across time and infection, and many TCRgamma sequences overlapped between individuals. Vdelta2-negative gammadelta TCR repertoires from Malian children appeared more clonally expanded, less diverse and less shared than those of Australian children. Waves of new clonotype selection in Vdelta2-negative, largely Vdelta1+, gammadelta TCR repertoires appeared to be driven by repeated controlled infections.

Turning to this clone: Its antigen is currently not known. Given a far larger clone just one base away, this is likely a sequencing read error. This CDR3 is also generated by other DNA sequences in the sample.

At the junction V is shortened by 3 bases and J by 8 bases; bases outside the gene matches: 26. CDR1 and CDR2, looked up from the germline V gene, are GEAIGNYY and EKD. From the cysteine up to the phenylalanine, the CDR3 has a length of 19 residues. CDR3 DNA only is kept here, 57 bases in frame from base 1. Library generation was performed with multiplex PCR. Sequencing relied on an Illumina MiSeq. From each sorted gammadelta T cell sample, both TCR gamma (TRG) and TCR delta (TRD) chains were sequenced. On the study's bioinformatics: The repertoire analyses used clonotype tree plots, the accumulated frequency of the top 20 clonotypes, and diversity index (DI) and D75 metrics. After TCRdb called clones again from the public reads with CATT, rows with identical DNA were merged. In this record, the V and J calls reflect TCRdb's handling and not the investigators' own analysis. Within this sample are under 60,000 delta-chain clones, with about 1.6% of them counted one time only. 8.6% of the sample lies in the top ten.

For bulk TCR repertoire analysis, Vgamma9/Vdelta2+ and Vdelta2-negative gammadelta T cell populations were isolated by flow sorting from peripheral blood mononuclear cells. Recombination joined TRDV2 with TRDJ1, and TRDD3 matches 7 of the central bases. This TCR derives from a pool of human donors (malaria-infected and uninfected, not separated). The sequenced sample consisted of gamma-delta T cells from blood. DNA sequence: TGTGCCTGTGACGCCATGCCTACTGGGGACCGGATAATGGGGGAGAAACTCATCTTT. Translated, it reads CACDAMPTGDRIMGEKLIF.